This TCR beta chain was found in a study of control samples from healthy donors and cancer patients. Profiling relied on immunoSEQ multiplex PCR, and the TCRdb table lists in-frame clones only, not all of them. Of 120,000 or so clones in the sample, approximately 89% were seen once. Trimming removed 0 bases from V and 4 bases from J, with 16 bases in between. The CDR3 runs to 16 residues. Germline CDR1 is SGDLS and CDR2 is YYNGEE. The table lists this clone with a few counts. The sequencing input was blood. The gene calls are TRBV9 and TRBJ1-2; perhaps TRBD1 as D (5 bases). The origin of this receptor is a man aged 55 to 70 in good health. The DNA of the CDR3 is TGTGCCAGCAGCGTAGGGGGTGACAGTTCCCTCTATGGCTACACCTTC. It yields the protein CASSVGGDSSLYGYTF.